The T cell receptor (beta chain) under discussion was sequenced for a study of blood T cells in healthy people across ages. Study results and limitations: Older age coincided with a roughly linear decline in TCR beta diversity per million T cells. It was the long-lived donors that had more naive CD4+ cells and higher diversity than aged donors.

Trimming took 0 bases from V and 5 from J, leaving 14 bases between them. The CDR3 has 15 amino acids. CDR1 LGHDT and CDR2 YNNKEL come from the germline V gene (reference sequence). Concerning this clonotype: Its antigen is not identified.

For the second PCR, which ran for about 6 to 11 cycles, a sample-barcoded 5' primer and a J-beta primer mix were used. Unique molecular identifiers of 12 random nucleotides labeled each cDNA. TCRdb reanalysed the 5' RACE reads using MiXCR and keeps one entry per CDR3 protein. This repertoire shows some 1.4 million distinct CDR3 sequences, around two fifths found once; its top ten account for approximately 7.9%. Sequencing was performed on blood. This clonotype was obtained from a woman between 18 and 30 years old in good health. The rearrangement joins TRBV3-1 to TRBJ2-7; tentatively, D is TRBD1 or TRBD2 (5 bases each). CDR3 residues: CASSQEVGPSHEQYF. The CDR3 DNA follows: TGTGCCAGCAGCCAAGAGGTGGGACCTTCTCACGAGCAGTACTTC.